The 17 T cell receptor beta chains listed next were all sequenced from one sample in a study of Graves' ophthalmopathy and Graves' hyperthyroidism. TCR beta CDR3 regions were amplified from RNA transcripts. Second-round multiplex PCR came after a first-round RT-PCR that employed HTBI primers. One entry per CDR3 protein results from TCRdb running MiXCR on the multiplex PCR reads. The profile covers 650,000 to 800,000 distinct CDR3 sequences, with under 50% appearing a single time and 3.3% taken by the ten largest. Input material: peripheral blood. These receptors were obtained from an adult man with Graves' ophthalmopathy.

CDR3 protein: CSVEDGQGASNQPQHF. Here the CDR3 DNA reads TGCAGCGTTGAAGATGGACAGGGGGCAAGCAATCAGCCCCAGCATTTT. The genes are TRBV29-1 and TRBJ1-5, with 11 bases matching TRBD1. The CDR3 sequence is 16 residues long. Germline trimming cut 0 bases from V and 1 base from J; bases unmatched to any gene: 2. Germline assignment: CDR1 SQVTM and CDR2 ANQGSEA.

This clonotype was seen at least ten times. The rearrangement joins TRBV20-1 to TRBJ1-2, with TRBD1 matching 7 bases. The V and J ends lost 2 bases and 3 bases, in that order; junction bases with no gene match: 3. This CDR3 region has 13 residues. Per germline, CDR1 DFQATT and CDR2 SNEGSKA (reference sequence). Here the CDR3 DNA reads TGCAGTGCTAGAAACGACAGGGACTATGGCTACACCTTC. Encoded protein: CSARNDRDYGYTF.

The CDR3 spells CSVEDTSGRHEQYF. CDR3 nucleotides: TGCAGCGTTGAAGATACTAGCGGGAGACACGAGCAGTACTTC. This chain connects TRBV29-1 to TRBJ2-7, with 11 bases aligning to TRBD2. Germline CDR1 reads SQVTM; CDR2 reads ANQGSEA. Trimming took 0 bases from V and 5 from J; bases not matched to a gene: 3. This CDR3 has 14 residues.

V is TRBV20-1 and J is TRBJ2-7, with D possibly called TRBD1 or TRBD2 (5 bases each). The J call may be incorrect, as the DNA end agrees better with TRBJ2-1. The CDR3 has 13 residues. From germline, CDR1 is DFQATT and CDR2 SNEGSKA (reference sequence). In DNA form, the CDR3 reads TGCAGTGCTAGGGGGGAATTAGTTAGCGAGCAGTTCTTC. Encoded protein: CSARGELVSEQFF.

V usage is TRBV18 and J usage is TRBJ1-5; D unresolved. This CDR3 has 13 residues. The germline gives CDR1 KGHSH, CDR2 LQKENI. Between the trimmed V and J ends, which lost 2 bases and 3 bases, there was a span of 5 bases. The CDR3 loop is CASSPGINQPQHF. CDR3 DNA sequence: TGTGCCAGCTCACCAGGGATCAATCAGCCCCAGCATTTT.

The CDR3 reads CATSDLTGAGYGYTF. The CDR3 DNA reads TGTGCCACCAGTGATTTGACAGGGGCCGGCTATGGCTACACCTTC. The chain combines TRBV24-1 with TRBJ1-2; 7 bases fit TRBD1. CDR3 length equals 15 residues. Germline CDR1 KGHDR, CDR2 SFDVKD. V lost 0 bases to trimming and J lost 4 bases; unmatched junction nucleotides: 4.

This clonotype was observed a few times. V and J are TRBV7-3 and TRBJ1-1; 9 bases map to TRBD1. The V gene's germline CDR1 is SGHTA and CDR2 FQGTGA. V shed 5 bases, J shed 0 bases, and the junction held 13 bases outside the gene matches. This CDR3 region has 18 residues. CDR3 region: CASSTDRGRWSMNTEAFF. The CDR3 coding sequence is TGTGCCAGCAGCACCGACAGGGGGAGGTGGTCCATGAACACTGAAGCTTTCTTT.

In this sample, this clonotype turned up many times. The chain carries TRBV7-7 and TRBJ2-2; tentatively, D is TRBD2 (6 bases). The CDR3 runs to 16 residues. Germline V gene sequence: CDR1 SSHAT, CDR2 FNYEAQ (reference sequence). Trimming shortened V by 4 bases and J by 1 base, and 13 bases separated the two germline ends. The CDR3 DNA follows: TGTGCCAGCAGCTCAGGGAGGAGGGGGAACACCGGGGAGCTGTTTTTT. Amino acids: CASSSGRRGNTGELFF.

The V gene is TRBV2, the J gene TRBJ1-3, with 8 nucleotides matching TRBD1. The CDR3 loop spans 16 amino acids. Trimming cost V 6 bases and J 8 bases; bases outside gene matches: 15. Germline-derived CDR1 and CDR2 are SNHLY and FYNNEI. CDR3 sequence reads: CASRMTGALYGYTIYF. CDR3 sequence (DNA): TGTGCCAGCAGGATGACAGGGGCCCTCTATGGCTACACCATATATTTT.

At least ten counts were recorded for this clonotype. The gene calls are TRBV15 and TRBJ1-4, with D possibly matching TRBD1 (5 bases). Trimming cost V 0 bases and J 0 bases, with 11 bases left between them. CDR3 length equals 17 residues. Per germline, CDR1 LNHNV and CDR2 YYDKDF (reference sequence). The chain's CDR3 is CATSRDWGDATNEKLFF. In nucleotides, the CDR3 is TGTGCCACCAGCAGAGATTGGGGGGATGCAACTAATGAAAAACTGTTTTTT.

On this clonotype itself: Possible read error: a much larger clone is one base away. V is TRBV7-8 and J is TRBJ1-1; D gene uncertain. The germline CDR1 and CDR2 sequences are SGHVS and FQNEAQ. The CDR3 has 14 residues. CDR3 region: CASSFRRGSTEVFF. In DNA form, the CDR3 reads TGTGCCAGCAGCTTCCGGCGGGGAAGCACTGAAGTTTTCTTT.

This clonotype was found many times. The V and J genes are TRBV14 and TRBJ2-7, with D hard to call. CDR3 length: 12 residues. Germline values: CDR1 SGHDN, CDR2 FVKESK. V was cut by 3 bases and J by 2 bases, with 5 bases left in between. DNA for the CDR3: TGTGCCAGCAGCCACGAAACCTACGAGCAGTACTTC. As protein: CASSHETYEQYF. The whole variable domain, filled in from reference TRBV14 and TRBJ2-7, reads EAGVTQFPSHSVIEKGQTVTLRCDPISGHDNLYWYRRVMGKEIKFLLHFVKESKQDESGMPNNRFLAERTGGTYSTLKVQPAELEDSGVYFCASSHETYEQYFGPGTRLTVT.

V and J are TRBV12-3 or TRBV12-4 and TRBJ1-1; 7 bases line up with TRBD1. With 1 base clipped from V and 8 bases from J, the junction kept 4 bases outside the gene matches. CDR3 size: 13 residues. CDR3 sequence: CASSLGVTGEAFF. CDR3 nucleotide sequence: TGTGCCAGCAGTTTAGGTGTGACAGGGGAAGCTTTCTTT.

This chain connects TRBV25-1 to TRBJ2-5; D is uncertain. Trimming took off 6 bases at V and 4 bases at J, with 24 bases between the two ends. The CDR3 is 17 residues long. Per germline, CDR1 MGHDK and CDR2 SYGVNS. The CDR3 protein is CASSQAPDGHRGETQYF. The DNA for the CDR3 is TGTGCCAGCAGCCAAGCCCCGGACGGCCACCGAGGAGAGACCCAGTACTTC.

This sequence joins TRBV18 and TRBJ2-7, with 7 bases lining up with TRBD1. The CDR3 is made up of 14 amino acids. CDR1 is KGHSH and CDR2 is LQKENI in the germline V gene. The J segment lost 3 bases and the V segment lost 3 bases, leaving 5 bases of the junction unmatched. The CDR3 reads CASSPAGTDYEQYF. Written as DNA, the CDR3 is TGTGCCAGCTCACCCGCCGGGACAGACTACGAGCAGTACTTC.

The V call is TRBV5-4, the J call TRBJ1-1, with D unresolved. The CDR3 has 17 amino acids. V lost 0 bases to trimming and J lost 2 bases, with 17 bases between them. The germline V gene encodes CDR1 SGHNT and CDR2 YYREEE (reference sequence). The CDR3 loop reads CASSLEKVGVGNTEAFF. In nucleotides, the CDR3 is TGTGCCAGCAGCTTGGAGAAAGTGGGTGTCGGAAACACTGAAGCTTTCTTT.

This clonotype was detected ten times or more. The V gene is TRBV29-1, the J gene TRBJ2-5; 9 bases agree with TRBD1. With 7 bases clipped from V and 4 bases from J, the junction kept 7 bases outside the gene matches. The CDR3 is 13 residues long. In germline, CDR1 is SQVTM, CDR2 ANQGSEA. CDR3 sequence: CSAYRGQGETQYF. DNA for the CDR3: TGCAGCGCCTACAGGGGGCAGGGAGAGACCCAGTACTTC.